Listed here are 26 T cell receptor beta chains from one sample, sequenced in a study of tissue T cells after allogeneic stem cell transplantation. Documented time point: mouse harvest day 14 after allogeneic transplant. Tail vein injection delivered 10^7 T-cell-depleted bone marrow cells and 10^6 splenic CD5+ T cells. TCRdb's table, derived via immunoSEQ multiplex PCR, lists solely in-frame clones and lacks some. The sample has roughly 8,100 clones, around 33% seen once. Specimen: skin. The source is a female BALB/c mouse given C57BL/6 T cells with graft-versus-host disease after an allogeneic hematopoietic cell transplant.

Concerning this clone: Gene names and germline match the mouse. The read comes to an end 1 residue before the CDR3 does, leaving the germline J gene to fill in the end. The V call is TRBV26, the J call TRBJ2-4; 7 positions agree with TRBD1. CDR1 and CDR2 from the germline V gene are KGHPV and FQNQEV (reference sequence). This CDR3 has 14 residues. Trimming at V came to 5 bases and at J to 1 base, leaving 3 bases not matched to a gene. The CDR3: CASSRQGGQNTLYF. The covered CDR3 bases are TGTGCCAGCAGTAGACAGGGTGGTCAAAACACCTTGTAC.

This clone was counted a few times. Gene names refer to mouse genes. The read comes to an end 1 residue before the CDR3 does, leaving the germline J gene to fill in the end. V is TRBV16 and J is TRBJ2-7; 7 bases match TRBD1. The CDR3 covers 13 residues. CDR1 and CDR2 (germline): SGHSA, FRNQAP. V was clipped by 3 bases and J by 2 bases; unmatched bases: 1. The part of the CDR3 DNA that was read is TGTGCAAGCAGCTTGGGACAGCCCTATGAACAGTAC. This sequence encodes CASSLGQPYEQY. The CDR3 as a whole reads CASSLGQPYEQYF.

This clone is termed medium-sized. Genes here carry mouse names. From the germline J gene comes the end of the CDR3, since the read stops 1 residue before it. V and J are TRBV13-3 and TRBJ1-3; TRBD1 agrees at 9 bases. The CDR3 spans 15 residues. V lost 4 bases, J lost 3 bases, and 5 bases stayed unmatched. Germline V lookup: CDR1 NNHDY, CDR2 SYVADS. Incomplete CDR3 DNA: TGTGCCAGCAGTCGGGACAGGGACTTTGGAAATACGCTCTAT. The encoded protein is CASSRDRDFGNTLY. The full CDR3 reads CASSRDRDFGNTLYF.

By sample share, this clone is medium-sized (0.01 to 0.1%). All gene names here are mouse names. The covered CDR3 bases are TGTGCCAGCAGTCTGTACCGACTGGGGGGCCCGAGCTCCTATGAACAGTAC. The encoded protein is CASSLYRLGGPSSYEQY. The whole CDR3 is CASSLYRLGGPSSYEQYF. V is TRBV24 and J is TRBJ2-7, with TRBD2 matching 10 bases. The read finishes 1 residue shy of the CDR3 end, and the germline J gene is used to complete it. In germline, CDR1 is KGHTA, CDR2 FRNEEI. The CDR3 loop spans 18 amino acids. With V trimmed by 0 bases and J by 0 bases, 8 bases remained unmatched.

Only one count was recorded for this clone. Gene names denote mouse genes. The CDR3 spells CASSFDLGGGTLYF. Incomplete CDR3 DNA: TGTGCCAGCAGTTTCGATCTGGGGGGAGGCACCTTGTAC. The V call is TRBV15, the J call TRBJ2-4; 8 positions agree with TRBD2. The CDR3 end falls 1 residue outside the read, so it is completed with the germline J gene. This CDR3 has 14 amino acids. Trimming took 3 bases from V and 8 from J; bases not matched to a gene: 7. Germline CDR1 SGHND, CDR2 FRSKSL. The full variable domain, rest sourced from reference TRBV15 and TRBJ2-4, is DAGVTQTPRHEVAEKGQTIILKCEPVSGHNDLFWYRQTKIQGLELLSYFRSKSLMEDGGAFKDRFKAEMLNSSFSTLKIQPTEPKDSAVYLCASSFDLGGGTLYFGAGTRLSVL.

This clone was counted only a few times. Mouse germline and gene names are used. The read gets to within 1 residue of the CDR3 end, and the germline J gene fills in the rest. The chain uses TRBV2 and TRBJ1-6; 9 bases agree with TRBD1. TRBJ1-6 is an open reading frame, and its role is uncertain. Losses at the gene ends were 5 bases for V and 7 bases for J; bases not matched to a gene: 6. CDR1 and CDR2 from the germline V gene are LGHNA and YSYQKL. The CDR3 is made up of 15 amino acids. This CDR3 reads CASSSGQGRNSPLYF. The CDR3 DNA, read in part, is TGTGCCAGCAGCTCGGGACAGGGAAGAAATTCGCCCCTCTAC.

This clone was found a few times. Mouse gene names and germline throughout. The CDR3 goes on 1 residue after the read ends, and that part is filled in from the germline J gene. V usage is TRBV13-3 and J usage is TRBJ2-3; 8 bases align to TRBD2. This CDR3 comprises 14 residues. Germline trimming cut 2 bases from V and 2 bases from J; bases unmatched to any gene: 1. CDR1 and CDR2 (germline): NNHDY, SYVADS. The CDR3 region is CASSDWGAAETLYF. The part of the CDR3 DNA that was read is TGTGCCAGCAGTGACTGGGGGGCTGCAGAAACGCTGTAT.

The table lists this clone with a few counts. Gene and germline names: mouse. The CDR3 protein is CASSLDWGGEDTQYF. The CDR3 DNA, read in part, is TGTGCCAGCAGTCTCGACTGGGGGGGCGAAGACACCCAGTAC. The chain couples TRBV26 to TRBJ2-5; 12 nucleotides match TRBD2. The read stops 1 residue short of the end of the CDR3; the missing end is completed from the germline J gene. V lost 3 bases, J lost 4 bases, and 2 bases stayed unmatched. Per germline, CDR1 KGHPV and CDR2 FQNQEV (reference sequence). The CDR3 totals 15 residues.

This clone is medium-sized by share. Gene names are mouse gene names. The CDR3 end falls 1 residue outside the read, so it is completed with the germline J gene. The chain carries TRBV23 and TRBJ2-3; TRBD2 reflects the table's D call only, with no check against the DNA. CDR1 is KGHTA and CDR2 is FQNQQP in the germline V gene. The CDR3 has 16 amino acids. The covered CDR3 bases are TGCTCCAGCAGTCAATCTACTGGGGGTAGTGCAGAAACGCTGTAT. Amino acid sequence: CSSSQSTGGSAETLY. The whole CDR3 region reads CSSSQSTGGSAETLYF.

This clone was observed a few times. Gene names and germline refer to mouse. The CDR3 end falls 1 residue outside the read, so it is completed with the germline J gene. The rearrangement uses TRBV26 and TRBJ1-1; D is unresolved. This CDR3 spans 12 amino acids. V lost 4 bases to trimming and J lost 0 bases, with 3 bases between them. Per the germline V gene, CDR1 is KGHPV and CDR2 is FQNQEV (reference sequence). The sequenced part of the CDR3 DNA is TGTGCCAGCAGTCGTGCAAACACAGAAGTCTTC. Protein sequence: CASSRANTEVF. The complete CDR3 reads CASSRANTEVFF.

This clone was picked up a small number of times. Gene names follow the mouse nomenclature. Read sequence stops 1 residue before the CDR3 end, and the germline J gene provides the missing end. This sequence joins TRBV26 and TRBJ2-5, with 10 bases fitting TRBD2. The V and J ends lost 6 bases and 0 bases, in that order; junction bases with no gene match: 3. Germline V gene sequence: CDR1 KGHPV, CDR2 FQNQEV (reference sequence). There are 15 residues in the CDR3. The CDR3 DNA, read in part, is TGTGCCAGCAGCTCGGACTGGGGGAACCAAGACACCCAGTAC. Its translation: CASSSDWGNQDTQY. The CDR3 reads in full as CASSSDWGNQDTQYF.

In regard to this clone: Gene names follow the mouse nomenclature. The chain's CDR3 is CASSLGTGGRDTQYF. CDR3 DNA (partial): TGTGCCAGCAGTCTCGGGACAGGGGGGAGGGACACCCAGTAC. The chain is built from TRBV26 and TRBJ2-5, with 11 bases that match TRBD1. The read comes to an end 1 residue before the CDR3 does, leaving the germline J gene to fill in the end. The CDR3 has 15 amino acids. From germline, CDR1 is KGHPV and CDR2 FQNQEV (reference sequence). Unmatched junction bases numbered 5, after V lost 3 bases and J lost 6 bases.

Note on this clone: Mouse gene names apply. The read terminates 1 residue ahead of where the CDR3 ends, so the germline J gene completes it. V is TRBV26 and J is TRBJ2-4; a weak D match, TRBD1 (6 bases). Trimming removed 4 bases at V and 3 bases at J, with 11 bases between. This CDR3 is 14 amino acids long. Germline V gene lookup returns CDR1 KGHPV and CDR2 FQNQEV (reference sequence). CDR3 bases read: TGTGCCAGCAGTCAGCAGGGGATCCAAAACACCTTGTAC. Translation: CASSQQGIQNTLY. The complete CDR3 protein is CASSQQGIQNTLYF.

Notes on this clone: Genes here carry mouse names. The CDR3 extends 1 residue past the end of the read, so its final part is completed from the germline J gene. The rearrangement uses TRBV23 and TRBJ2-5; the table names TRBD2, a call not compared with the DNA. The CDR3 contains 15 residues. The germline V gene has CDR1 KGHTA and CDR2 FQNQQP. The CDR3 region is CSSSQGWANQDTQYF. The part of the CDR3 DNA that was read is TGCTCCAGCAGTCAAGGCTGGGCTAACCAAGACACCCAGTAC. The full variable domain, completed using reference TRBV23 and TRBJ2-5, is DAAVTQKPRYLIKMKGQEAEMKCIPEKGHTAVFWYQQKQSKELKFLIYFQNQQPLDQIDMVKERFSAVCPSSSLCSLGIRTCEAEDSALYLCSSSQGWANQDTQYFGPGTRLLVL.

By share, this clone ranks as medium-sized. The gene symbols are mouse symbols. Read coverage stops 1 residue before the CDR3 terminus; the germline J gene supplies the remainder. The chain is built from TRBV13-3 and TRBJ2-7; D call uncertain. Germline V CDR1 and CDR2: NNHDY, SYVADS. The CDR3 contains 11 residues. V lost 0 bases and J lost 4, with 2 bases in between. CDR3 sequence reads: CASSDGYEQYF. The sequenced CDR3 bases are TGTGCCAGCAGTGATGGGTATGAACAGTAC.

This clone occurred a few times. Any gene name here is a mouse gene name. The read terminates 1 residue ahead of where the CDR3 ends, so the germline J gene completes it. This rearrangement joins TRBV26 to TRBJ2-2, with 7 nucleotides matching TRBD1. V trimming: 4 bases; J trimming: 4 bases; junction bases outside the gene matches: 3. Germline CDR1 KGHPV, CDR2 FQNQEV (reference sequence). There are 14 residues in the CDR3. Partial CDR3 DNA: TGTGCCAGCAGTCCACAGGGGTTCACCGGGCAGCTCTAC. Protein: CASSPQGFTGQLY. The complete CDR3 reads CASSPQGFTGQLYF.

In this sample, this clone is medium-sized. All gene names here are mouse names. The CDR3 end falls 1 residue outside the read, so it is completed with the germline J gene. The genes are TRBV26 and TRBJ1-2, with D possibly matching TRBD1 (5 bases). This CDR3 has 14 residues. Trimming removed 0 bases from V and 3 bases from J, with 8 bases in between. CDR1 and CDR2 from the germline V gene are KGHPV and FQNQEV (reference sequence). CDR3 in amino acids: CASSLSQGDSDYTF. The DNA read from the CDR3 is TGTGCCAGCAGTCTGTCCCAGGGTGACTCCGACTACACC.

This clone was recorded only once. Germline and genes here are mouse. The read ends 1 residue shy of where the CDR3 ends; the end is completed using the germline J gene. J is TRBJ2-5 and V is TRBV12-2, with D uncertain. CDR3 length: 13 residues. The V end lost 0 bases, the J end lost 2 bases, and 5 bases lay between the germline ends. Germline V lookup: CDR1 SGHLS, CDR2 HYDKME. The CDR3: CASSLAIQDTQYF. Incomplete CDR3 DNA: TGTGCCAGCTCTCTCGCGATCCAAGACACCCAGTAC.

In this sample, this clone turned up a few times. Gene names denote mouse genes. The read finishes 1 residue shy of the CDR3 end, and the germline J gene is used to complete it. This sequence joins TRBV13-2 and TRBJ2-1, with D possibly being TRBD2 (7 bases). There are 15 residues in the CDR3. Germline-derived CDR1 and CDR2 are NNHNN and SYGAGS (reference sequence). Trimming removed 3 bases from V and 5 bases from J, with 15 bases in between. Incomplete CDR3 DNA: TGTGCCAGCGGTGGCCCGACGGGGGGCGATGCTGAGCAGTTC. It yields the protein CASGGPTGGDAEQF. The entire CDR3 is CASGGPTGGDAEQFF.

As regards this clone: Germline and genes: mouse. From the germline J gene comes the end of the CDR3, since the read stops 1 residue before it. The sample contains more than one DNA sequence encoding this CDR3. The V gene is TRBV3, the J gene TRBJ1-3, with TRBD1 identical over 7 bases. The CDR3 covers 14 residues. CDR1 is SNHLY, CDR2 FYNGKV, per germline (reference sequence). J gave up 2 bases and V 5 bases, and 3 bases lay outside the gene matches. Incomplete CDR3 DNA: TGTGCCAGCAGCCCCCAGGGGGCTGGAAATACGCTCTAT. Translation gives CASSPQGAGNTLY. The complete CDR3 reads CASSPQGAGNTLYF. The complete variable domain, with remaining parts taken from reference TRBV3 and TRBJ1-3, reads GPKVLQIPSHQIIDMGQMVTLNCDPVSNHLYFYWYKQILGQQMEFLVNFYNGKVMEKSKLFKDQFSVERPDGSYFTLKIQPTALEDSAVYFCASSPQGAGNTLYFGEGSRLIVV.

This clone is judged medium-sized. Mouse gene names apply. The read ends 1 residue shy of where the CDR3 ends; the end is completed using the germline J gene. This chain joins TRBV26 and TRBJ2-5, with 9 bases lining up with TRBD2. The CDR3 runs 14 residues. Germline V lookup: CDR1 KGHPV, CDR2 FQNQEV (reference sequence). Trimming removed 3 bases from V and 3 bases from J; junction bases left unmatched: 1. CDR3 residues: CASSLDWGQDTQYF. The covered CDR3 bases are TGTGCCAGCAGTCTTGACTGGGGGCAAGACACCCAGTAC.

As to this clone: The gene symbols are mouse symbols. The DNA read from the CDR3 is TGTGCCAGCTCTCTGGCAGGCCAAGACACCCAGTAC. Translating it yields CASSLAGQDTQY. The full CDR3 protein is CASSLAGQDTQYF. The genes are TRBV12-2 and TRBJ2-5; D gene uncertain. The DNA ends 1 residue before the CDR3 does, and the rest of the CDR3 is filled in from the germline J gene. The germline V and J ends were trimmed by 1 base and 2 bases, with 6 bases remaining between them. The CDR3 is made up of 13 amino acids. Germline CDR1 is SGHLS and CDR2 is HYDKME.

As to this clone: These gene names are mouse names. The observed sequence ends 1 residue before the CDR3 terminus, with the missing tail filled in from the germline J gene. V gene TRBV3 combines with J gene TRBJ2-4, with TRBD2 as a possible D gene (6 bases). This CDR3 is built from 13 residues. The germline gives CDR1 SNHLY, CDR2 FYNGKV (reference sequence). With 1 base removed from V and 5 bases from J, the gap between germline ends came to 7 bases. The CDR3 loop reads CASSLDGGNTLYF. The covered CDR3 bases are TGTGCCAGCAGCTTAGATGGGGGAAACACCTTGTAC.

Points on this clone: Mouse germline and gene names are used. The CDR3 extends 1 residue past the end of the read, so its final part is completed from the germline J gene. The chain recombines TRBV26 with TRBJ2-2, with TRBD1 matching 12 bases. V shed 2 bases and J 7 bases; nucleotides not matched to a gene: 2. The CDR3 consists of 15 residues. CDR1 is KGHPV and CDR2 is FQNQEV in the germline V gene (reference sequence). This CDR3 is CASSLGTGGGGQLYF. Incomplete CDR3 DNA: TGTGCCAGCAGTCTGGGGACAGGGGGCGGCGGGCAGCTCTAC. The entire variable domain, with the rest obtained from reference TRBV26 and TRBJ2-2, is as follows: NSKVIQTPRYLVKGQGQKAKMRCIPEKGHPVVFWYQQNKNNEFKFLINFQNQEVLQQIDMTEKRFSAECPSNSPCSLEIQSSEAGDSALYLCASSLGTGGGGQLYFGEGSKLTVL.

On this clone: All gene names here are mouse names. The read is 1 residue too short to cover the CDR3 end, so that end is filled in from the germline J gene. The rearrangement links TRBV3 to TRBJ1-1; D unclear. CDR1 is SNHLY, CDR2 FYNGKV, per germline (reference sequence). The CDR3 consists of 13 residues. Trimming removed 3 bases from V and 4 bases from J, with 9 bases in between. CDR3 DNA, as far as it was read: TGTGCCAGCAGCTTGAGGGAGGTCACAGAAGTCTTC. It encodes CASSLREVTEVF. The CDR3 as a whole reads CASSLREVTEVFF.

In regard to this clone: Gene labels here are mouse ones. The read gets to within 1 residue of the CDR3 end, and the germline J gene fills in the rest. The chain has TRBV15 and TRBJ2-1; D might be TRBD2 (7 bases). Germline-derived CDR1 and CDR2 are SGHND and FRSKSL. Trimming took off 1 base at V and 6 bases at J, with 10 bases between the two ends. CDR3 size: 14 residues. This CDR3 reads CASSLGGARAEQFF. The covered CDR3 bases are TGTGCCAGCAGTTTAGGGGGGGCGCGTGCTGAGCAGTTC.